The source of this TCR beta chain is a study of response to subunit inactivated influenza vaccine (dated by TCRdb to 2017 to 2018). In the study overall: The study used deep quantitative T cell receptor repertoire profiling to track responses to a trivalent subunit inactivated influenza vaccine. Overall study outcomes, separate from this receptor: It was suggested by the authors that each seasonal influenza vaccination may recruit only a limited number of new T cells.

From its cysteine to its phenylalanine, the CDR3 spans 13 amino acids. The DNA shown is the 39-base CDR3, in frame from base 1. The germline V gene specifies MNHNS as CDR1 and SASEGT as CDR2. For this chain, trimming is 8 bases at the V end and 2 bases at the J end, and the number of junction bases without a gene match is 6. The method behind the library was RT-PCR. Sequencer: Illumina HiSeq 2500. TCRdb reprocessed the public reads (quality trimming at Q25 with fastp, clone calling with MiXCR) and kept in-frame beta chains. Rows merge per CDR3 protein into single entries with the most common DNA and genes. Counted in this sample were about 540,000 distinct CDR3 sequences; approximately 20% of them appeared once. The ten largest clones add up to under 3.5% of the sample. In regard to this clonotype: Its antigen has not been determined. Per-nucleotide qualities are absent, and no much larger clonotype sits a single base away.

These data were also filed under a second study, of T cells expressing NK-cell markers. As described in the second report: TCR beta cDNA libraries were made by 5'RACE template switching that added a universal primer site and unique molecular identifiers. In sorted CD3+CD56+NKG2C+, CD3+CD56+NKG2C- and CD3+CD56-NKG2C+ T-cell subsets from 7 to 9 donors, TCR beta-chain repertoires were profiled. Of the eight sequenced donors, seven were found to be HCMV-seropositive and one was found to be HCMV-seronegative. In several experiments an anti-gammadeltaTCR antibody was added to restrict sorting to alphabetaTCR-expressing T cells. In several donors, the dominant CD3+CD56+NKG2C+ clonotypes were found to rank among the top 10 CD8+ clonotypes and to make up about 1.0-7.5% of CD8+ T cells. Those dominant clonotypes were again the most abundant among CD3+CD56-NKG2C+ cells in a handful of donors, at about 25-65%. It remained unclear whether the expanded NKG2C-expressing T cell clones were specific for HCMV antigens. The eight sequenced donors were randomly selected healthy volunteers, three men and five women. A commercial ELISA kit detecting HCMV-specific IgG in serum was used to determine HCMV serostatus. Ficoll density gradient centrifugation was used to isolate peripheral blood mononuclear cells from blood. Magnetic immunoseparation with Miltenyi isolation kits was used to isolate CD4+ and CD8+ T cells from PBMC. cDNA synthesis was primed from the TCR beta constant segment, followed by two successive PCR amplification steps. Libraries were sequenced as 2 x 150 bp reads on Illumina HiSeq 2000/2500, MiSeq or NextSeq. Reads were demultiplexed and grouped by UMI with MIGEC, and clonotypes were assembled and quantified with MiTCR. To exclude erroneous sequences, any TCR cDNA sequence not supported by at least two reads was discarded. The tcR package was used for downstream repertoire analysis, with clonotypes matched between fractions based on CDR3 nucleotide sequence plus V segment. Antigen specificity was annotated against VDJdb with VDJmatch, allowing one amino acid substitution in CDR3.

Sample: CD4+ T cells sorted from PBMCs, taken 12 days after vaccination. The sequence derives from a man in his fifties who received an inactivated influenza vaccine. Donor details come from another sample of the same person, matched by shared clones. The receptor chain draws on TRBV6-1 and TRBJ2-7; 7 nucleotides in the junction match TRBD1. The CDR3 reads as follows: CASRFGQAYEQYF. In nucleotide form, the sequence is TGTGCCAGCCGATTCGGACAGGCCTACGAGCAGTACTTC.